The 17 T cell receptor beta chains presented below share a single source sample, sequenced in a study of beta chain features in type 1 diabetes. The study reverse transcribed the entire isolated RNA, so it sequenced expressed TCRB transcripts. The repertoire was sequenced with immunoSEQ multiplex PCR; TCRdb's copy has only in-frame clones and lacks some. This table has around 400,000 clones, roughly 15% appearing once. Sequencing used naive CD4+ T cells from blood. All receptors derive from a woman between 18 and 30 years old in good health.

This clone was seen more than once but under ten times. The rearrangement joins TRBV28 to TRBJ2-1; the match to TRBD2 covers 9 bases. V dropped 5 bases and J dropped 6; count of bases not matched to a gene: 11. Germline V gives CDR1 MDHEN, CDR2 SYDVKM. CDR3 length: 16 amino acids. The CDR3 region has the DNA TGTGCCAGCAGTAAAGGGGGGACTAGCAAACCCAATGAGCAGTTCTTC. This codes for CASSKGGTSKPNEQFF.

This chain's CDR3 is CASSPLRDTYEQYF. The CDR3 DNA follows: TGTGCCAGCAGCCCTCTGAGGGACACCTACGAGCAGTACTTC. The V gene is TRBV7-9, the J gene TRBJ2-7; D may be TRBD1 (6 bases). V lost 5 bases and J 2 bases, leaving 13 bases between the germline ends. The CDR3 contains 14 residues. Per the germline V gene, CDR1 is SEHNR and CDR2 is FQNEAQ (reference sequence).

This clone turned up a few times. J is TRBJ2-7 and V is TRBV6-5; 11 bases fit TRBD1. CDR3 length equals 14 residues. Trimming cost V 5 bases and J 6 bases; bases outside gene matches: 6. Germline V gene data show CDR1 as MNHEY and CDR2 as SVGAGI. The CDR3 coding sequence is TGTGCCAGCAGTCCGGACAGGGGGCAAGGCGAGCAGTACTTC. Protein product: CASSPDRGQGEQYF.

The V and J genes are TRBV7-9 and TRBJ1-1; a weak D match, TRBD1 (5 bases). The CDR3 runs 13 residues. Between the trimmed V and J ends, which lost 2 bases and 4 bases, there was a span of 8 bases. Germline CDR1 reads SEHNR; CDR2 reads FQNEAQ (reference sequence). Here the CDR3 reads CASSLKGATEAFF. The CDR3, as DNA: TGTGCCAGCAGCTTAAAAGGGGCCACTGAAGCTTTCTTT.

This clone was counted between two and nine times. This rearrangement joins TRBV19 to TRBJ2-2, with TRBD1 identical over 8 bases. The V gene end was trimmed by 9 bases and the J gene end by 4 bases; junction bases not matched to a gene: 4. The CDR3 has 13 residues. Per germline, CDR1 LNHDA and CDR2 SQIVND (reference sequence). CDR3 sequence (DNA): TGTGCCAGCCGGACAGGGTTCACCGGGGAGCTGTTTTTT. Its protein product is CASRTGFTGELFF.

V is TRBV29-1 and J is TRBJ2-1, with 7 bases aligning to TRBD2. J was trimmed by 4 bases and V by 4 bases; bases with no gene match: 13. Looked up from germline, CDR1 is SQVTM and CDR2 is ANQGSEA. The length of the CDR3 is 16 residues. The CDR3 DNA sequence: TGCAGCGTTGGTTTTCAACTAGCGCGGGGGTACAATGAGCAGTTCTTC. This codes for CSVGFQLARGYNEQFF.

The genes are TRBV2 and TRBJ2-3, with D maybe TRBD2 (5 bases). Trimming removed 3 bases from V and 0 bases from J, with 7 bases in between. Germline V lookup: CDR1 SNHLY, CDR2 FYNNEI. The CDR3 runs 14 residues. The CDR3 coding sequence is TGTGCCAGCAGTGAGAAGCGGAGCACAGATACGCAGTATTTT. Amino acids: CASSEKRSTDTQYF.

The V gene is TRBV6-6, the J gene TRBJ2-1, with 13 bases fitting TRBD2. Germline values: CDR1 MNHNY, CDR2 SVGAGI (reference sequence). The CDR3 consists of 16 residues. V trimming: 6 bases; J trimming: 2 bases; junction bases outside the gene matches: 4. CDR3 bases: TGTGCCAGCAGCTCCGGGACTAGCGGGACCTACAATGAGCAGTTCTTC. Amino acid sequence: CASSSGTSGTYNEQFF.

This chain uses TRBV30 with TRBJ2-1; the match to TRBD2 covers 15 bases. Trimming at V came to 0 bases and at J to 11 bases, leaving 8 bases not matched to a gene. Germline lookup yields CDR1 GTSNPN and CDR2 SVGIG (reference sequence). The CDR3 contains 16 residues. This chain's CDR3 is CAWSVRWGLAGGKQFF. The CDR3 DNA reads TGTGCCTGGAGTGTACGTTGGGGACTAGCGGGGGGTAAGCAGTTCTTC.

This chain joins TRBV4-1 and TRBJ1-2; no reliable D call. This CDR3 contains 16 residues. The germline CDR1 and CDR2 sequences are MGHRA and YSYEKL. V dropped 1 base and J dropped 5 bases, with 17 bases sitting between them. The CDR3 DNA reads TGCGCCAGCAGCCAAGCTGGAGGAAACGGTTGGTATGGCTACACCTTC. Its protein product is CASSQAGGNGWYGYTF.

This clone came up a few times. The chain employs TRBV29-1 and TRBJ2-7; 12 bases line up with TRBD2. V gave up 3 bases and J gave up 5 bases; unmatched junction bases: 8. The CDR3 covers 15 residues. CDR1 is SQVTM, CDR2 ANQGSEA, per germline. The CDR3 is CSVERLAGGGNEQYF. Written as DNA, the CDR3 is TGCAGCGTTGAGCGGCTAGCGGGAGGGGGAAACGAGCAGTACTTC.

In this sample, this clone turned up a few times. The genes are TRBV5-1 and TRBJ2-5; the match to TRBD1 covers 9 bases. The germline V gene has CDR1 SGHRS and CDR2 YFSETQ. This CDR3 spans 14 amino acids. The V and J ends lost 5 bases and 3 bases, in that order; junction bases with no gene match: 5. The CDR3, as DNA: TGCGCCAGCAGGACAGGGGGAGTAGAAGAGACCCAGTACTTC. Protein: CASRTGGVEETQYF. The whole variable domain, filled in from reference TRBV5-1 and TRBJ2-5, reads KAGVTQTPRYLIKTRGQQVTLSCSPISGHRSVSWYQQTPGQGLQFLFEYFSETQRNKGNFPGRFSGRQFSNSRSEMNVSTLELGDSALYLCASRTGGVEETQYFGPGTRLLVL.

About this clone itself: Other DNA sequences in the same sample also yield this CDR3. The V and J genes are TRBV28 and TRBJ2-7; TRBD1 agrees at 7 bases. The CDR3 length is 12 residues. V lost 10 bases, J lost 0 bases, and 3 bases stayed unmatched. Germline V gene sequence: CDR1 MDHEN, CDR2 SYDVKM. CDR3 sequence: CATAGGSYEQYF. The CDR3 DNA sequence: TGTGCCACCGCAGGGGGCTCCTACGAGCAGTACTTC.

This chain joins TRBV2 and TRBJ1-1, with TRBD1 matching over 8 bases. Losses at the gene ends were 9 bases for V and 3 bases for J; bases not matched to a gene: 6. Per the germline V gene, CDR1 is SNHLY and CDR2 is FYNNEI. There are 13 residues in the CDR3. The CDR3 coding sequence is TGTGCCAGTAGGGACAGGTGGGACACTGAAGCTTTCTTT. It specifies CASRDRWDTEAFF.

The V and J genes are TRBV15 and TRBJ2-7, with TRBD1 matching 7 bases. From germline, CDR1 is LNHNV and CDR2 YYDKDF (reference sequence). V lost 4 bases and J lost 6; bases outside the gene matches: 9. The length of the CDR3 is 14 residues. The CDR3 DNA is TGTGCCACCAGCAACCCAGACAGGGTCAGCGAGCAGTACTTC. Its protein product is CATSNPDRVSEQYF.

The chain couples TRBV7-3 to TRBJ2-1; D remains ambiguous. Trimming removed 4 bases from V and 8 bases from J, with 9 bases in between. This CDR3 comprises 12 residues. Germline CDR1 reads SGHTA; CDR2 reads FQGTGA. Written as DNA, the CDR3 is TGTGCCAGCAGCTCCCAGGTCCATGAGCAGTTCTTC. This encodes CASSSQVHEQFF.

The rearrangement links TRBV30 to TRBJ1-2; weak D call: TRBD1 (5 bases). Looked up from germline, CDR1 is GTSNPN and CDR2 is SVGIG (reference sequence). V lost 3 bases and J 0 bases, leaving 14 bases between the germline ends. The CDR3 loop spans 15 amino acids. CDR3: CAWRKRGLANYGYTF. In DNA form, the CDR3 reads TGTGCCTGGAGGAAAAGGGGACTAGCTAACTATGGCTACACCTTC.